One and the same sample provided the 8 T cell receptor beta chains below, sequenced in a study of T-cell memory formation after mild COVID-19. TCRdb processed the 5' RACE reads anew with MiXCR; each CDR3 protein has one entry. This table holds 300,000 to 400,000 distinct CDR3 sequences, 25% to 30% found once. Sequenced material: PBMCs or a T cell subset sorted from them (not recorded which). These TCRs come from an adult woman who had mild COVID-19 (a few samples of this study predate the infection). Cell type and time point are not known.

V gene TRBV29-1 combines with J gene TRBJ2-1; 10 bases fit TRBD1. This CDR3 is 14 amino acids long. Trimming cost V 4 bases and J 7 bases; bases outside gene matches: 7. From germline, CDR1 is SQVTM and CDR2 ANQGSEA. The CDR3 reads CSVVETGGRNEQFF. The CDR3 nucleotides read TGCAGCGTTGTCGAGACAGGGGGCAGGAATGAGCAGTTCTTC.

This chain links TRBV7-3 with TRBJ2-5; TRBD2 matches at 11 bases. The CDR3 totals 15 residues. Germline CDR1 and CDR2: SGHTA and FQGTGA. With V trimmed by 5 bases and J by 5 bases, 7 bases remained unmatched. This chain's CDR3 is CASSPLAGGRETQYF. The CDR3 bases are TGTGCCAGCAGCCCATTAGCGGGAGGGCGGGAGACCCAGTACTTC.

CDR3 in amino acids: CASSYIQTDTQYF. For the CDR3, the DNA is TGTGCCAGCAGTTACATCCAGACAGATACGCAGTATTTT. This sequence joins TRBV6-6 and TRBJ2-3; D remains unclear. Trimming cost V 2 bases and J 3 bases, with 6 bases left between them. This CDR3 contains 13 residues. Germline V lookup: CDR1 MNHNY, CDR2 SVGAGI (reference sequence).

The chain is built from TRBV3-1 and TRBJ1-4; no firm D call. V dropped 1 base and J dropped 0 bases, with 6 bases sitting between them. The CDR3 is 15 residues long. The germline V gene encodes CDR1 LGHDT and CDR2 YNNKEL (reference sequence). The chain's CDR3 is CASSQATATNEKLFF. The CDR3 DNA follows: TGTGCCAGCAGCCAAGCGACGGCAACTAATGAAAAACTGTTTTTT.

This clonotype has just a few counts. The V gene is TRBV7-6, the J gene TRBJ2-2; D is possibly TRBD1 or TRBD2 (6 bases each). Germline V gene sequence: CDR1 SGHVS, CDR2 FNYEAQ. The CDR3 sequence is 18 residues long. Trimming left V 4 bases short and J 1 base short, with 19 bases between. DNA of the CDR3: TGTGCCAGCAGCTCGATTAGGGGGGACGCACAGAACACCGGGGAGCTGTTTTTT. As protein: CASSSIRGDAQNTGELFF.

The V call is TRBV24-1, the J call TRBJ2-1, with 8 bases aligning to TRBD1. Per the germline V gene, CDR1 is KGHDR and CDR2 is SFDVKD. V lost 5 bases, J lost 8 bases, and 16 bases stayed unmatched. The CDR3 extends over 17 amino acids. The CDR3 DNA reads TGTGCCACCAGTGCCCCAGGGGACAGGCCCTCGGGCGATGAGCAGTTCTTC. It encodes CATSAPGDRPSGDEQFF.

The chain is built from TRBV6-5 and TRBJ2-3; 9 bases are shared with TRBD1. CDR3 length: 17 residues. Germline values: CDR1 MNHEY, CDR2 SVGAGI. The junction had 7 bases not matched to a gene; V was cut back by 2 bases and J by 1 base. Here the CDR3 DNA reads TGTGCCAGCAGTTACCGAGGATGGGACAGGGGCACAGATACGCAGTATTTT. Protein: CASSYRGWDRGTDTQYF.

The V and J genes are TRBV12-3 or TRBV12-4 and TRBJ2-6; the match to TRBD1 covers 11 bases. The V segment lost 6 bases and the J segment 0 bases; nucleotides outside the gene matches: 7. CDR3 length: 18 amino acids. The CDR3 spells CASRVPGQGVSGANVLTF. CDR3 nucleotides: TGTGCCAGCAGAGTTCCGGGACAGGGGGTCTCTGGGGCCAACGTCCTGACTTTC.